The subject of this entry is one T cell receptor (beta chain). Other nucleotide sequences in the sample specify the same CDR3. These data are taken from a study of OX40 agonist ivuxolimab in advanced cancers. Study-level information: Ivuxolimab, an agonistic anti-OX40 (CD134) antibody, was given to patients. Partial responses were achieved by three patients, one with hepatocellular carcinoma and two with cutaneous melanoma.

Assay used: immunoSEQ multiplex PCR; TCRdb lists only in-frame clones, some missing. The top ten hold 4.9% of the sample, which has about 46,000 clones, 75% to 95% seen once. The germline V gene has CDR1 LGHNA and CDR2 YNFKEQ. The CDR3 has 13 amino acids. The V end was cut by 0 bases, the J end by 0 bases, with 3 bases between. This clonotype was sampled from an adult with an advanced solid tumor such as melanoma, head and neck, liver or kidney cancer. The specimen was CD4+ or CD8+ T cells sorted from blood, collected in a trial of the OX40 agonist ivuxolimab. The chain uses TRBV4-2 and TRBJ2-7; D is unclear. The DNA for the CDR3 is TGTGCCAGCAGCCAAGATGACTCCTACGAGCAGTACTTC. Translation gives CASSQDDSYEQYF.